This TCR beta chain was identified during a study of OX40 agonist ivuxolimab in advanced cancers. About the full investigation: Ivuxolimab, which targeted the costimulatory receptor OX40 (CD134), was an agonistic, fully human IgG2 monoclonal antibody. Intravenous ivuxolimab was administered to patients every 2 weeks at six dose levels: 0.01, 0.1, 0.3, 1.5, 3 and 10 mg/kg. The paper reports the monotherapy dose-escalation portion (N ≈ 50 patients) of the phase I ivuxolimab trial. The purpose of peripheral TCRbeta sequencing was to test whether ivuxolimab changed TCR sequence diversity and led to clonal T-cell expansion. Three dose-escalation patients achieved partial responses, one with hepatocellular carcinoma and two with cutaneous melanoma. In the dose-escalation cohort, 70% to 90% of patients were male, and the mean age was 60 years with a range of about 20 to 80. Of the approximately 53 patients in dose escalation, approximately 20 had hepatocellular carcinoma, about 15 had melanoma, 9 had renal cell carcinoma and 9 had head and neck cancer. Patients were allowed to have had prior anti-PD-1, anti-PD-L1 or anti-CTLA-4 therapy, and approximately 43% of the dose-escalation patients had previously received checkpoint inhibitors.

The CDR3, from cysteine to phenylalanine, totals 14 residues. Solely the CDR3 DNA is kept, with 42 bases framed from the first base. Trimming costs V 3 bases and J 4 bases, and their ends lie 10 bases apart. CDR1 is given as SGHVS and CDR2 as FQNEAQ, both from the germline V gene. Patients with autoimmune disease history or receiving systemic immunosuppression were excluded from the trial. In every dose cohort, peripheral blood was drawn for TCR sequencing at baseline, cycle 4 day 1, and cycle 7 day 1. Samples were obtained from an open-label, multicenter, first-in-human phase I dose-escalation trial of ivuxolimab. Adults with locally advanced or metastatic head and neck squamous cell, hepatocellular, melanoma or renal cell carcinoma were enrolled in the trial. Before TCR sequencing, CD4+ and CD8+ T cells were separately sorted from peripheral blood. Study-wide conclusions, independent of this receptor: In partial responders in the 0.1-3.0 mg/kg groups, normalized peripheral clonal expansion was found to be among the lowest, especially among CD8+ T cells. After ivuxolimab, CD8+ T cells had more expanded clones than CD4+ T cells on average. Antigen specificity was not determined for the clonally expanded peripheral T cells. Low levels of normalized T-cell clonal expansion were also seen in some nonresponding patients. At doses from 0.1 to 3.0 mg/kg, clonal expansion was seen in both CD4+ and CD8+ blood T cells between baseline and week 6.

For sequencing of the TCRbeta CDR3 region, genomic DNA was extracted from the sorted cells. TCRbeta CDR3 regions were sequenced using the immunoSEQ Assay. TCRdb carries this immuneACCESS record with in-frame sequences only. Its versions omit some clonotypes, under half of them owing to an unresolved V gene in the studies checked, with the rest unexplained. Here the sample has 35,000 to 50,000 clones; 92% occur a single time. Of the sample, roughly a fifth falls within the top ten clones. Note on this clone: Its recognized antigen is unknown. Base qualities are not recorded, but no much larger clone differs from it by a single base.

Sequences were derived from CD4+ or CD8+ T cells sorted from blood, sampled in a trial of the OX40 agonist ivuxolimab. The rearrangement combines TRBV7-8 with TRBJ2-1, with TRBD2 perhaps the D gene, on 7 matching bases. The sequence was collected from an adult with an advanced solid tumor such as melanoma, head and neck, liver or kidney cancer. The sequenced DNA: TGTGCCAGCAGCTTTGGGGGGGCTTACAATGAGCAGTTCTTC. The translation is CASSFGGAYNEQFF.